A selection of T cell receptor beta chains follows, all from one sample in a study of blood T cells in healthy people across ages. One entry per CDR3 protein results from TCRdb running MiXCR on the 5' RACE reads. The sample lists about a million distinct CDR3 sequences, less than 45% occurring once. Sequencing was carried out using blood. All receptors come from a man in his late teens or twenties in good health. Each CDR3 is given with its conserved first and last residue. A D gene is named only where the DNA matches it firmly. Clone size is shown for a subset of rows, as once, few, many or a class of expanded clone.

j_call,d_call,clone_size,v_call,cdr3_nt,cdr3_aa
TRBJ2-3,NA,few,TRBV4-3,TGCGCCAGCGGGCCGACCTACAGGGGCACAGATACGCAGTATTTT,CASGPTYRGTDTQYF
TRBJ2-1,TRBD2,few,TRBV9,TGTGCCAGCAGCCCAGCACGGGGGGACTACTACTACAATGAGCAGTTCTTC,CASSPARGDYYYNEQFF
TRBJ1-2,NA,few,TRBV12-5,TGTGCTAGTGGATTCTTCGGAGCTAACTATGGCTACACCTTC,CASGFFGANYGYTF
TRBJ1-2,NA,NA,TRBV3-1,TGTGCCAGCACAGGTCTCTATGGCTACACCTTC,CASTGLYGYTF
TRBJ1-2,TRBD1,few,TRBV29-1,TGCAGCGTCCGAGGGGGCGGGGAGATGGACTATGGCTACACCTTC,CSVRGGGEMDYGYTF
TRBJ2-7,TRBD2,NA,TRBV12-3/TRBV12-4,TGTGCCAGCACATGGCGGGGGGCCTACGAGCAGTACTTC,CASTWRGAYEQYF
TRBJ2-1,NA,once,TRBV4-1,TGCGCCAGCAGCCAAGGAGAGAAGGTGGGCGAGACCCAGTTCTTC,CASSQGEKVGETQFF
TRBJ2-3,NA,few,TRBV7-9,TGTGCCAGCAGCCTACCGCTTGGAGGAGATACGCAGTATTTT,CASSLPLGGDTQYF
TRBJ2-5,TRBD1,few,TRBV2,TGTGCCAGCAGTGCCGGCCGGGACAGGGGTGGAGAGACCCAGTACTTC,CASSAGRDRGGETQYF
TRBJ2-1,TRBD1,NA,TRBV10-3,TGTGCCATCAGTGAGAACAGGGGCTTCAATGAGCAGTTCTTC,CAISENRGFNEQFF
TRBJ1-2,TRBD1,NA,TRBV10-3,TGTGCCATCAGTGTGGACAGGGGCTATGGCTACACCTTC,CAISVDRGYGYTF
TRBJ2-3,TRBD1,NA,TRBV24-1,TGTGCCACCAGTGGTCTGACGAGTCGACAGGGAAGTTTAGATACGCAGTATTTT,CATSGLTSRQGSLDTQYF
TRBJ2-5,NA,few,TRBV20-1,TGCAGTGCTAGAGACGCCGCCGAGACCCAGTACTTC,CSARDAAETQYF
TRBJ1-6,NA,NA,TRBV5-6,TGTGCCAGCAGCTTGCTAGGGCGGGCTAATTCACCCCTCCACTTT,CASSLLGRANSPLHF
TRBJ2-5,TRBD1,few,TRBV27,TGTGCCAGCAGTCGACAGGGGGGAAAGACCCAGTACTTC,CASSRQGGKTQYF
TRBJ1-4,NA,few,TRBV6-5,TGTGCCAGCAGTTACTGGACACCCAAAGGGAATGAAAAACTGTTTTTT,CASSYWTPKGNEKLFF
TRBJ2-4,NA,once,TRBV6-2/TRBV6-3,TGTGCCAGCAGTTACGCGACCCTAAAAAACATTCAGTACTTC,CASSYATLKNIQYF
TRBJ1-2,NA,NA,TRBV7-9,TGTGCCAGCAGCTCAGGGGCAGTCGTCTATGGCTACACCTTC,CASSSGAVVYGYTF